The sequence of this TCR beta chain was determined in a study of cytomegalovirus exposure and HLA in healthy donors. Turning to the study itself: An earlier analysis identified approximately 110 million unique TCR beta sequences in 170 million or so T cells.

With V trimmed by 4 bases and J by 7 bases, 6 bases remained unmatched. The CDR3 runs to 14 residues. Germline lookup yields CDR1 SGHRS and CDR2 YFSETQ. As regards this clone: Its antigen remains unidentified.

Donors were nominally healthy when sampled, though unrecorded immune exposures were likely. Study-wide results and caveats: Sequencing artifact likely explains a cluster of highly shared sequence variants. Researchers reported that a few CMV-associated chains were confirmed in vitro as CMV antigen-specific.

PCR used 60 Vbeta primers and 13 Jbeta primers. Produced via immunoSEQ multiplex PCR; TCRdb's table is partial and in-frame only. Counted here are roughly 190,000 clones, just under 80% occurring once; the ten biggest clones make up 2.9%. The rearrangement uses TRBV5-1 and TRBJ1-3; 9 nucleotides line up with TRBD1. The source material was PBMCs. The sequence was obtained from a female donor in good health and CMV-seronegative. CDR3: CASSKSGQGNTIYF. DNA of the CDR3: TGCGCCAGCAGCAAATCGGGACAGGGTAACACCATATATTTT.